The next 16 T cell receptor beta chains were all read from a single sample in a study of cytomegalovirus exposure and HLA in healthy donors. Amplification used 60 Vbeta primers and 13 Jbeta primers. TCRdb's copy holds only in-frame clones and misses some; the assay was immunoSEQ multiplex PCR. The sample shows over 40,000 clones, 70% to 80% of them seen only once. The material sequenced was PBMCs. These receptors all stem from a woman between 40 and 55 years old in good health and CMV-seropositive.

V and J are TRBV29-1 and TRBJ1-1; 7 nucleotides agree with TRBD1. Germline V gives CDR1 SQVTM, CDR2 ANQGSEA. Trimming at V came to 4 bases and at J to 11 bases, leaving 7 bases not matched to a gene. The length of the CDR3 is 11 residues. CDR3 sequence: CSVASGGEAFF. CDR3 in DNA: TGCAGCGTTGCCTCAGGGGGAGAGGCTTTCTTT.

The chain carries TRBV15 and TRBJ2-1; possible D gene TRBD2, 6 bases. Germline CDR1 LNHNV, CDR2 YYDKDF (reference sequence). The ends were cut back, 8 bases at V and 7 bases at J, with 12 bases in the middle. This CDR3 has 12 residues. CDR3 sequence: CATGRMTNEQFF. The CDR3 nucleotides are TGTGCCACCGGGAGGATGACTAATGAGCAGTTCTTC.

This clone was detected only a few times. The chain is built from TRBV29-1 and TRBJ1-5; a possible D gene is TRBD1 (5 bases). V lost 7 bases, J lost 2 bases, and 12 bases lay in between. From germline, CDR1 is SQVTM and CDR2 ANQGSEA. The CDR3 loop spans 13 amino acids. In DNA, the CDR3 is TGCAGCGCTACTCGGGGGGGCAATCAGCCCCAGCATTTT. It specifies CSATRGGNQPQHF.

This chain links TRBV7-9 with TRBJ2-3, with 8 bases aligning to TRBD1. Trimming took 1 base from V and 4 from J; bases not matched to a gene: 4. The V gene's germline CDR1 is SEHNR and CDR2 FQNEAQ (reference sequence). The CDR3 has 15 residues. The CDR3 DNA sequence: TGTGCCAGCAGCTTAGGGACAGGGAGAGCAGATACGCAGTATTTT. This gives the protein CASSLGTGRADTQYF. The variable domain in full, with the rest retrieved from reference TRBV7-9 and TRBJ2-3, is DTGVSQNPRHKITKRGQNVTFRCDPISEHNRLYWYRQTLGQGPEFLTYFQNEAQLEKSRLLSDRFSAERPKGSFSTLEIQRTEQGDSAMYLCASSLGTGRADTQYFGPGTRLTVL.

This sequence joins TRBV7-2 and TRBJ1-3; no definite D call. The V end was cut by 1 base, the J end by 0 bases, with 10 bases between. Germline CDR1 is SGHTA and CDR2 is FQGNSA. CDR3 length: 16 amino acids. DNA of the CDR3: TGTGCCAGCAGCTTAGAAGCCCGTTACTCTGGAAACACCATATATTTT. This gives the protein CASSLEARYSGNTIYF.

This chain links TRBV21-1 with TRBJ1-1. TRBV21-1 is an annotated pseudogene. The CDR3 spans 14 residues. CDR3 DNA: TGTGCCAGCGGCCGAAGACTCCCGACTCCTGAAGCTTTCTTT. Protein product: CASGRRLPTPEAFF.

The rearrangement joins TRBV5-1 to TRBJ1-4; D is ambiguous. The CDR3 sequence is 14 residues long. CDR1 is SGHRS, CDR2 YFSETQ, per germline. V gave up 2 bases and J gave up 8 bases, with 13 bases separating them. CDR3 nucleotide sequence: TGCGCCAGCAGCTTTCCGCCCCCCAGGGAAAAACTGTTTTTT. It translates to CASSFPPPREKLFF. The complete variable domain, with remaining parts taken from reference TRBV5-1 and TRBJ1-4, reads KAGVTQTPRYLIKTRGQQVTLSCSPISGHRSVSWYQQTPGQGLQFLFEYFSETQRNKGNFPGRFSGRQFSNSRSEMNVSTLELGDSALYLCASSFPPPREKLFFGSGTQLSVL.

Written as DNA, the CDR3 is TGTGCCAGCAAAACAGGGGGCCACTATGGCTACACCTTC. Protein: CASKTGGHYGYTF. The chain joins TRBV6-1 to TRBJ1-2; TRBD1 aligns across 9 bases. Germline assignment: CDR1 MNHNS and CDR2 SASEGT. V trimming: 7 bases; J trimming: 3 bases; junction bases outside the gene matches: 3. The CDR3 is 13 residues long.

The chain recombines TRBV2 with TRBJ2-1, with 9 bases that match TRBD2. The junction had 2 bases not matched to a gene; V was cut back by 1 base and J by 4 bases. The CDR3 sequence is 15 residues long. Germline assignment: CDR1 SNHLY and CDR2 FYNNEI. Here the CDR3 DNA reads TGTGCCAGCAGTGAAGAAGCGGGGGGTTACAATGAGCAGTTCTTC. This encodes CASSEEAGGYNEQFF. Together with reference TRBV2 and TRBJ2-1, the CDR3 gives the full variable domain: EPEVTQTPSHQVTQMGQEVILRCVPISNHLYFYWYRQILGQKVEFLVSFYNNEISEKSEIFDDQFSVERPDGSNFTLKIRSTKLEDSAMYFCASSEEAGGYNEQFFGPGTRLTVL.

This chain uses TRBV20-1 with TRBJ2-7, with D perhaps matching TRBD1 (5 bases). Trimming pared 6 bases from V and 3 bases from J, leaving 9 bases between. The CDR3 length is 11 residues. CDR1 is DFQATT, CDR2 SNEGSKA, per germline (reference sequence). This CDR3 reads CSATTDYEQYF. The CDR3 DNA sequence: TGCAGTGCCACGACAGACTACGAGCAGTACTTC.

This chain connects TRBV5-1 to TRBJ2-7, with 9 bases fitting TRBD1. V was clipped by 0 bases and J by 5 bases; unmatched bases: 3. This CDR3 contains 14 residues. The V gene's germline CDR1 is SGHRS and CDR2 YFSETQ. CDR3 sequence reads: CASSLDRGLDEQYF. For the CDR3, the DNA is TGCGCCAGCAGCTTGGACAGGGGGCTAGACGAGCAGTACTTC.

The V and J genes are TRBV19 and TRBJ1-4, with D perhaps matching TRBD1 (5 bases). The CDR3 runs 14 residues. The germline V and J ends were trimmed by 9 bases and 0 bases, with 11 bases remaining between them. Germline V gives CDR1 LNHDA, CDR2 SQIVND (reference sequence). CDR3 in amino acids: CASRQGATNEKLFF. The CDR3 region has the DNA TGTGCCAGCCGTCAGGGTGCAACTAATGAAAAACTGTTTTTT.

The rearrangement links TRBV18 to TRBJ1-5, with TRBD1 identical over 7 bases. Germline assignment: CDR1 KGHSH and CDR2 LQKENI. CDR3 size: 15 residues. After removal of 2 bases from V and 2 bases from J, the junction contained 3 bases not matched to a gene. The chain's CDR3 is CASSPSGGGNQPQHF. CDR3 nucleotide sequence: TGTGCCAGCTCACCATCAGGGGGTGGCAATCAGCCCCAGCATTTT.

This chain uses TRBV7-9 with TRBJ2-6; a possible D gene is TRBD1 (5 bases). The V and J ends lost 3 bases and 0 bases respectively, with 12 bases between them. CDR1 and CDR2 (germline): SEHNR, FQNEAQ (reference sequence). This CDR3 comprises 17 residues. The CDR3 region has the DNA TGTGCCAGCAGCTTCACAGGTTCCTACTCTGGGGCCAACGTCCTGACTTTC. It is translated as CASSFTGSYSGANVLTF. The full variable domain, completed using reference TRBV7-9 and TRBJ2-6, is DTGVSQNPRHKITKRGQNVTFRCDPISEHNRLYWYRQTLGQGPEFLTYFQNEAQLEKSRLLSDRFSAERPKGSFSTLEIQRTEQGDSAMYLCASSFTGSYSGANVLTFGAGSRLTVL.

This clone was recorded once. This chain connects TRBV11-2 to TRBJ2-7; a weak D match, TRBD1 (5 bases). V dropped 0 bases and J dropped 7 bases, with 13 bases sitting between them. Looked up from germline, CDR1 is SGHAT and CDR2 is FQNNGV. The CDR3 runs 14 residues. The CDR3 DNA follows: TGTGCCAGCAGCTTAGACAAGGGGTCGGGTGAGCAGTACTTC. Its translation is CASSLDKGSGEQYF.

This clone appeared a few times. The CDR3 reads CASSVGRGGSADTQYF. The CDR3 DNA is TGTGCCAGCAGCGTGGGGCGGGGGGGCAGTGCAGATACGCAGTATTTT. This chain joins TRBV9 and TRBJ2-3; 9 bases fit TRBD2. The CDR3 runs to 16 residues. Germline V lookup: CDR1 SGDLS, CDR2 YYNGEE. V lost 2 bases to trimming and J lost 4 bases; unmatched junction nucleotides: 8.